This record looks at one T cell receptor (beta chain) sequence and its context. The antigen remains unidentified. This sample is part of a study of long-term antiretroviral therapy in people with HIV. Study-wide results and caveats: Repertoire composition at all time points was dominated by clones that had expanded before ART. HIV repertoires showed narrower CDR3 length ranges than controls.

Running of the v3.0 immunoSEQ assay took place at survey level. The table came from immunoSEQ multiplex PCR; TCRdb's copy has only in-frame clones and leaves some out. The sample holds about 20,000 clones; 76% are singletons and the top ten take about 15%. Only United States sites treated participants with HIV. Until DNA extraction, the samples held between about 1-10 million cryopreserved PBMC. Germline values: CDR1 LNHDA, CDR2 SQIVND (reference sequence). CDR3 size: 13 residues. V was clipped by 4 bases and J by 9 bases, with 10 bases between them. This sequence was found in a woman between 45 and 60 years old with HIV. Sequenced here: unsorted PBMCs, sampled around 2.5 years before starting antiretroviral therapy. The rearrangement joins TRBV19 to TRBJ1-6; TRBD1 might be the D (6 bases). The CDR3 loop is CASSTGAGSPLHF. CDR3 DNA sequence: TGTGCCAGTAGTACAGGGGCAGGTTCACCCCTCCACTTT.